Shown below are 21 T cell receptor beta chains from a single sample sequenced in a study of T cell responses to AZD1222 COVID-19 vaccine. Assay used: immunoSEQ multiplex PCR; TCRdb lists only in-frame clones, some missing. This sample has 75,000 or so clones; around 93% occur once, and the top ten carry approximately 30%. This material consisted of peripheral blood, taken 28 days after the second AZD1222 dose. Receptors originate from an adult who received the AZD1222 COVID-19 vaccine.

The rearrangement links TRBV18 to TRBJ1-1; no reliable D call. The germline CDR1 and CDR2 sequences are KGHSH and LQKENI. Trimming shortened V by 1 base and J by 6 bases, and 12 bases separated the two germline ends. The CDR3 sequence is 14 residues long. CDR3 sequence: CASSPLGIPPEAFF. As DNA, the CDR3 is TGTGCCAGCTCACCACTGGGGATACCCCCTGAAGCTTTCTTT.

This chain uses TRBV7-2 with TRBJ1-5, with D maybe TRBD1 (5 bases). Trimming left V 5 bases short and J 4 bases short, with 9 bases between. The CDR3 has 13 amino acids. Germline V gene lookup returns CDR1 SGHTA and CDR2 FQGNSA. The CDR3 DNA follows: TGTGCCAGCAGCCCTCAGGGAAATCAGCCCCAGCATTTT. It translates to CASSPQGNQPQHF. The complete variable domain, with remaining parts taken from reference TRBV7-2 and TRBJ1-5, reads GAGVSQSPSNKVTEKGKDVELRCDPISGHTALYWYRQSLGQGLEFLIYFQGNSAPDKSGLPSDRFSAERTGGSVSTLTIQRTQQEDSAVYLCASSPQGNQPQHFGDGTRLSIL.

CDR3 residues: CASSYKGLNTEAFF. Written as DNA, the CDR3 is TGTGCCAGCAGTTACAAGGGACTGAACACTGAAGCTTTCTTT. The J gene is TRBJ1-1, the V gene TRBV6-5; D perhaps matches TRBD1 (5 bases). Trimming shortened V by 2 bases and J by 0 bases, and 7 bases separated the two germline ends. The CDR3 has 14 amino acids. From germline, CDR1 is MNHEY and CDR2 SVGAGI.

The chain links TRBV25-1 to TRBJ2-7, with TRBD1 matching 7 bases. The CDR3 runs to 18 residues. J was trimmed by 0 bases and V by 4 bases; bases with no gene match: 15. Germline CDR1 and CDR2: MGHDK and SYGVNS. CDR3 in amino acids: CASSVGGRATGSSYEQYF. CDR3 bases: TGTGCCAGCAGTGTAGGGGGCAGGGCGACAGGGTCCTCCTACGAGCAGTACTTC.

The chain links TRBV28 to TRBJ2-7; D might be TRBD1 or TRBD2, each matching 5 bases. V dropped 6 bases and J dropped 6 bases, with 21 bases sitting between them. CDR3 length: 15 amino acids. Germline CDR1 MDHEN, CDR2 SYDVKM. The CDR3 DNA sequence: TGTGCCAGCAGGAAACCGGGATTAGGGGTGATCGAGCAGTACTTC. As protein: CASRKPGLGVIEQYF.

The rearrangement joins TRBV7-9 to TRBJ1-1; maybe TRBD1 (5 bases). Trimming took 3 bases from V and 4 from J, leaving 9 bases between them. Per the germline V gene, CDR1 is SEHNR and CDR2 is FQNEAQ (reference sequence). This CDR3 comprises 13 residues. The CDR3 sequence is CASSFREGTEAFF. In DNA form, the CDR3 reads TGTGCCAGCAGCTTCAGGGAGGGCACTGAAGCTTTCTTT.

This chain uses TRBV2 with TRBJ2-1, with D perhaps TRBD1 (6 bases). With 11 bases removed from V and 4 bases from J, the gap between germline ends came to 15 bases. CDR3 length equals 13 residues. CDR1 and CDR2 from the germline V gene are SNHLY and FYNNEI. The CDR3 sequence is CASTLDRYNEQFF. CDR3 nucleotide sequence: TGTGCCTCTACATTGGACAGATACAATGAGCAGTTCTTC.

The chain has TRBV27 and TRBJ1-1; 7 nucleotides line up with TRBD1. V lost 6 bases to trimming and J lost 4 bases; unmatched junction nucleotides: 11. Germline loops: CDR1 MNHEY, CDR2 SMNVEV (reference sequence). This CDR3 spans 15 amino acids. As DNA, the CDR3 is TGTGCCAGCAGCCCCCTGACAGGGTCTCTCACTGAAGCTTTCTTT. Translated: CASSPLTGSLTEAFF.

The chain employs TRBV2 and TRBJ2-6; possible D gene TRBD2, 5 bases. The CDR3 extends over 14 amino acids. Germline lookup yields CDR1 SNHLY and CDR2 FYNNEI. V lost 6 bases and J 0 bases, leaving 6 bases between the germline ends. CDR3 region: CASRGSSGANVLTF. The CDR3 bases are TGTGCCAGCAGGGGGAGCTCTGGGGCCAACGTCCTGACTTTC.

V usage is TRBV28 and J usage is TRBJ1-1; 8 nucleotides align to TRBD1. CDR3 length: 13 residues. Per germline, CDR1 MDHEN and CDR2 SYDVKM. Trimming cost V 10 bases and J 9 bases; bases outside gene matches: 13. CDR3 residues: CATMVGQGLKAFF. Written as DNA, the CDR3 is TGTGCCACCATGGTAGGACAGGGCTTGAAAGCTTTCTTT.

V and J are TRBV5-1 and TRBJ2-1; D gene uncertain. V was shortened by 2 bases and J by 3 bases, with 9 bases between the two germline ends. Germline lookup yields CDR1 SGHRS and CDR2 YFSETQ. The CDR3 consists of 14 residues. The CDR3 spells CASSLGGFYNEQFF. The CDR3 nucleotides read TGCGCCAGCAGCTTAGGCGGTTTCTACAATGAGCAGTTCTTC.

This chain uses TRBV6-5 with TRBJ2-7; TRBD2 aligns across 11 bases. V trimming: 6 bases; J trimming: 6 bases; junction bases outside the gene matches: 7. The length of the CDR3 is 14 residues. Germline V gene data show CDR1 as MNHEY and CDR2 as SVGAGI. CDR3 residues: CASRVAGGVGEQYF. In DNA form, the CDR3 reads TGTGCCAGCAGGGTAGCGGGAGGGGTGGGCGAGCAGTACTTC.

The V and J genes are TRBV6-4 and TRBJ2-3, with D maybe TRBD2 (6 bases). The V and J ends lost 0 bases and 4 bases respectively, with 14 bases between them. Germline CDR1 and CDR2: MRHNA and SNTAGT. The CDR3 consists of 16 residues. The CDR3 coding sequence is TGTGCCAGCAGTGACTCCGCCGGGAGTGGGGCAGATACGCAGTATTTT. Residues: CASSDSAGSGADTQYF.

In this sample, this clone turned up a few times. V is TRBV6-2 or TRBV6-3 and J is TRBJ2-7, with TRBD2 as a possible D gene (7 bases). Trimming pared 6 bases from V and 5 bases from J, leaving 17 bases between. CDR3 length: 14 residues. Germline V gene sequence: CDR1 MNHEY, CDR2 SVGEGT. The CDR3 DNA reads TGTGCCAGCAGCACGGGCGGGGGCGTCGACGAGCAGTACTTC. Translation: CASSTGGGVDEQYF.

This clone is a singleton in its sample. The CDR3 is CAISESRNTEAFF. The CDR3, as DNA: TGTGCCATCAGTGAGTCCAGGAACACTGAAGCTTTCTTT. The gene calls are TRBV10-3 and TRBJ1-1; D ambiguous. Germline CDR1 is ENHRY and CDR2 is SYGVKD. V was clipped by 0 bases and J by 1 base, with 3 bases between them. The CDR3 covers 13 residues.

CDR3 nucleotide sequence: TGTGCCAACCTCGGCCCTCAGCCCCAGCATTTT. Protein: CANLGPQPQHF. The chain carries TRBV27 and TRBJ1-5; no firm D call. The germline V gene has CDR1 MNHEY and CDR2 SMNVEV (reference sequence). This CDR3 spans 11 amino acids. V was cut by 10 bases and J by 6 bases, with 10 bases left in between.

This clone was detected ten times or more. The V call is TRBV30, the J call TRBJ1-1; 7 bases map to TRBD1. Germline assignment: CDR1 GTSNPN and CDR2 SVGIG (reference sequence). The CDR3 sequence is 12 residues long. V dropped 3 bases and J dropped 6; count of bases not matched to a gene: 4. This CDR3 reads CAWRRGLPEAFF. The CDR3 region has the DNA TGTGCCTGGAGGAGGGGGCTCCCTGAAGCTTTCTTT.

This sequence joins TRBV5-6 and TRBJ2-3; 9 bases are a match to TRBD2. Per the germline V gene, CDR1 is SGHDT and CDR2 is YYEEEE. The CDR3 length is 14 residues. The ends lost 1 base at V and 14 bases at J; junction bases unmatched: 11. The CDR3 loop reads CASSLLSSGRFSYF. The DNA for the CDR3 is TGTGCCAGCAGCTTGCTTAGTAGCGGGAGATTCTCGTATTTT.

This rearrangement joins TRBV7-2 to TRBJ2-3; D gene uncertain. Germline-derived CDR1 and CDR2 are SGHTA and FQGNSA. CDR3 length: 14 amino acids. V lost 3 bases and J lost 5, with 12 bases in between. The CDR3: CASSFWTQGDTQYF. For the CDR3, the DNA is TGTGCCAGCAGCTTTTGGACCCAAGGAGATACGCAGTATTTT.

This chain uses TRBV11-3 with TRBJ2-7, with 9 bases matching TRBD2. CDR1 and CDR2 from the germline V gene are SGHNT and YENEEA. V was pared by 4 bases and J by 2 bases, with 3 bases of the junction left unmatched. The CDR3 covers 14 residues. The CDR3 DNA follows: TGTGCCAGCAGCTATAGCGGGGGAGCCTACGAGCAGTACTTC. Translation: CASSYSGGAYEQYF.

V and J are TRBV10-2 and TRBJ2-7; D remains ambiguous. This CDR3 is built from 14 residues. Trimming took 9 bases from V and 0 from J, leaving 15 bases between them. Germline CDR1 reads WSHSY; CDR2 reads SAAADI. DNA for the CDR3: TGCGCCAGTCCGGTTCCTCTTAGCTCCTACGAGCAGTACTTC. Its translation: CASPVPLSSYEQYF.